Below, 18 T cell receptor beta chains from the same sample are listed, as sequenced in a study of blood T cell repertoires in COVID-19. Method: immunoSEQ multiplex PCR; TCRdb's copy keeps in-frame clones and lacks some. This repertoire shows about 230,000 clones, over 80% found once; its top ten account for 2.5% to 3%. Material for sequencing was peripheral blood. These receptors were collected from a woman aged 70-85 years with active or convalescent COVID-19.

V usage is TRBV27 and J usage is TRBJ2-5, with D possibly matching TRBD1 (5 bases). The germline gives CDR1 MNHEY, CDR2 SMNVEV (reference sequence). CDR3 size: 13 residues. Trimming shortened V by 5 bases and J by 5 bases, and 12 bases separated the two germline ends. The CDR3 sequence: CASSRRETETQYF. CDR3 coding DNA: TGTGCCAGCAGTCGCAGGGAAACGGAGACCCAGTACTTC.

The J gene is TRBJ1-5, the V gene TRBV28; 8 nucleotides agree with TRBD1. This CDR3 has 16 amino acids. Per the germline V gene, CDR1 is MDHEN and CDR2 is SYDVKM. Trimming took 2 bases from V and 13 from J; bases not matched to a gene: 16. CDR3 in amino acids: CASSLPPGTGATTQHF. The DNA for the CDR3 is TGTGCCAGCAGTTTACCACCCGGGACAGGAGCCACAACTCAGCATTTT.

The rearrangement links TRBV11-3 to TRBJ2-3, with D possibly TRBD2 on 5 matching bases. With 5 bases removed from V and 4 bases from J, the gap between germline ends came to 13 bases. This CDR3 spans 14 amino acids. Germline V gene data show CDR1 as SGHNT and CDR2 as YENEEA. CDR3 loop: CASSNSGSADTQYF. The CDR3 bases are TGTGCCAGCAGCAATAGTGGTAGCGCAGATACGCAGTATTTT.

The V and J genes are TRBV28 and TRBJ2-7, with D possibly TRBD2 on 6 matching bases. The V gene lost 4 bases and the J gene lost 0 bases, with 22 bases spanning the gap. The CDR3 spans 18 residues. Germline lookup yields CDR1 MDHEN and CDR2 SYDVKM. The CDR3 region has the DNA TGTGCCAGCAGTTACCATCGGGGGACTTCTCATTACTCCTACGAGCAGTACTTC. Translating it yields CASSYHRGTSHYSYEQYF.

The chain combines TRBV20-1 with TRBJ2-1; 8 bases agree with TRBD1. Germline V lookup: CDR1 DFQATT, CDR2 SNEGSKA (reference sequence). Trimming at V came to 3 bases and at J to 5 bases, leaving 6 bases not matched to a gene. The CDR3 runs to 14 residues. CDR3 DNA sequence: TGCAGTGCTAGTTTCGGGACAGGCAACAATGAGCAGTTCTTC. It is translated as CSASFGTGNNEQFF.

The CDR3 reads CASSLGNTIYF. The CDR3 nucleotides are TGTGCCAGTTCCCTCGGAAACACCATATATTTT. The rearrangement links TRBV19 to TRBJ1-3; D is unresolved. The CDR3 length is 11 residues. Deletions cut 8 bases from V and 4 bases from J, with 6 bases between. Germline V gene sequence: CDR1 LNHDA, CDR2 SQIVND (reference sequence).

The chain combines TRBV12-5 with TRBJ2-5; tentative D call: TRBD1 (6 bases). Trimming shortened V by 5 bases and J by 7 bases, and 17 bases separated the two germline ends. The CDR3 runs 14 residues. Germline CDR1 is LGHNT and CDR2 is FRNRAP. CDR3 protein: CASGRDTSMGTQYF. CDR3 bases: TGTGCTAGTGGTCGGGACACCTCTATGGGGACCCAGTACTTC.

This clone was found once. The CDR3: CASSPPGGGTPADTQYF. The CDR3 DNA reads as TGCGCCAGCAGCCCCCCGGGTGGTGGGACACCTGCAGATACGCAGTATTTT. J is TRBJ2-3 and V is TRBV5-1; possibly TRBD1 for D (6 bases). The CDR3 length is 17 residues. Germline V gene data show CDR1 as SGHRS and CDR2 as YFSETQ. Trimming shortened V by 4 bases and J by 4 bases, and 22 bases separated the two germline ends. Based on the CDR3 plus reference TRBV5-1 and TRBJ2-3, the full variable domain is KAGVTQTPRYLIKTRGQQVTLSCSPISGHRSVSWYQQTPGQGLQFLFEYFSETQRNKGNFPGRFSGRQFSNSRSEMNVSTLELGDSALYLCASSPPGGGTPADTQYFGPGTRLTVL.

The chain couples TRBV30 to TRBJ1-5, with TRBD1 matching over 9 bases. The V gene's germline CDR1 is GTSNPN and CDR2 SVGIG (reference sequence). J gave up 4 bases and V 0 bases, and 1 base lay outside the gene matches. The CDR3 is 14 amino acids. The CDR3 region has the DNA TGTGCCTGGAGTGTAGGGACAGGGAATCAGCCCCAGCATTTT. Its translation is CAWSVGTGNQPQHF.

This rearrangement joins TRBV30 to TRBJ2-5, with D tentatively TRBD2 (5 bases). The germline gives CDR1 GTSNPN, CDR2 SVGIG (reference sequence). The CDR3 is 13 residues long. V was trimmed by 5 bases and J by 5 bases, leaving 15 bases between them. CDR3 bases: TGTGCCTGGGATCGGGGTGAGGTGGAGACCCAGTACTTC. Its protein is CAWDRGEVETQYF.

The J gene is TRBJ2-1, the V gene TRBV9, with D possibly being TRBD2 (5 bases). This CDR3 is built from 13 residues. Trimming shortened V by 0 bases and J by 10 bases, and 11 bases separated the two germline ends. From germline, CDR1 is SGDLS and CDR2 YYNGEE. As DNA, the CDR3 is TGTGCCAGCAGCGTAGAGAGGGAGCGGGAGCAGTTCTTC. The encoded protein is CASSVEREREQFF.

The chain uses TRBV24-1 and TRBJ2-7; 8 nucleotides line up with TRBD2. V gave up 2 bases and J gave up 2 bases; unmatched junction bases: 7. Germline CDR1 is KGHDR and CDR2 is SFDVKD. This CDR3 is 16 amino acids long. The CDR3 region is CATSDSMSGSTYEQYF. Here the CDR3 DNA reads TGTGCCACCAGTGATTCAATGAGCGGGAGCACCTACGAGCAGTACTTC.

The chain joins TRBV7-2 to TRBJ2-7; 7 bases fit TRBD2. The CDR3 consists of 15 residues. From germline, CDR1 is SGHTA and CDR2 FQGNSA. V lost 1 base to trimming and J lost 3 bases; unmatched junction nucleotides: 6. The CDR3: CASSLGGGDFYEQYF. In nucleotides, the CDR3 is TGTGCCAGCAGCTTAGGGGGAGGGGACTTCTACGAGCAGTACTTC.

This clone was seen only a few times. This chain joins TRBV11-3 and TRBJ2-1; TRBD2 might be the D (6 bases). This CDR3 spans 16 amino acids. The germline CDR1 and CDR2 sequences are SGHNT and YENEEA. V lost 5 bases and J 0 bases, leaving 14 bases between the germline ends. CDR3 amino acids: CASSLRDFRSYNEQFF. The DNA of the CDR3 is TGTGCCAGCAGCCTCCGGGACTTCCGCTCCTACAATGAGCAGTTCTTC.

The rearrangement links TRBV4-2 to TRBJ2-2; TRBD2 might be the D (7 bases). This CDR3 spans 17 amino acids. The V gene lost 0 bases and the J gene lost 0 bases, with 11 bases spanning the gap. Germline CDR1 and CDR2: LGHNA and YNFKEQ. CDR3 nucleotides: TGTGCCAGCAGCCAAGAGGCGGGGGCCGCGAACACCGGGGAGCTGTTTTTT. Its translation: CASSQEAGAANTGELFF.

This clone was counted a few times. The chain is built from TRBV20-1 and TRBJ1-4; D is uncertain. This CDR3 spans 11 amino acids. Germline assignment: CDR1 DFQATT and CDR2 SNEGSKA (reference sequence). Trimming removed 4 bases at V and 11 bases at J, with 11 bases between. The CDR3 sequence is CSATRAVKLFF. The CDR3 DNA sequence: TGCAGTGCTACCCGAGCCGTGAAACTGTTTTTT.

V usage is TRBV10-3 and J usage is TRBJ2-3, with TRBD2 as a possible D gene (7 bases). The CDR3 extends over 15 amino acids. Trimming stripped 3 bases from V and 2 bases from J, with 12 bases between. Germline V gene data show CDR1 as ENHRY and CDR2 as SYGVKD. This CDR3 reads CAISEYRGATDTQYF. CDR3 nucleotides: TGTGCCATCAGTGAATATCGGGGGGCCACAGATACGCAGTATTTT.

On this clone itself: Other nucleotide sequences in the sample specify the same CDR3. J is TRBJ2-5 and V is TRBV4-1; a possible D gene is TRBD2 (5 bases). Trimming took off 1 base at V and 1 base at J, with 7 bases between the two ends. The CDR3 has 14 amino acids. The V gene's germline CDR1 is MGHRA and CDR2 YSYEKL. Here the CDR3 reads CASSQGLAQETQYF. In nucleotides, the CDR3 is TGCGCCAGCAGCCAAGGGCTAGCCCAAGAGACCCAGTACTTC.